This TCR beta chain was sequenced in a study of CD8+CD57+ T cells in acquired aplastic anemia. Across the study: Mean yield of DNA from sorted CD4+ and CD8+ cells was 2.5 to 4 ug.

Genomic DNA was employed as the template in profiling TCR beta VDJ and CDR3. One entry per CDR3 protein results from TCRdb running MiXCR on the reads. The sample holds approximately 130,000 distinct CDR3 sequences; approximately 41% are singletons and the top ten take 7.5% to 9.5%. In its sample, this clonotype was seen many times. Its antigen is unknown. Trimming left V 8 bases short and J 3 bases short, with 14 bases between. This CDR3 is 13 amino acids long. The germline gives CDR1 MNHNS, CDR2 SASEGT. General study findings and limits: The CD8+ Simpson's diversity of patients and controls was not significantly different. Researchers report that around 30 CD8+ CDR3 sequences appeared in both patients and controls.

The TCR comes from a human donor in good health, serving as a control. J is TRBJ2-7 and V is TRBV6-1, with D maybe TRBD2 (6 bases). The sample comprised sorted CD4+, CD8+, or CD8+CD57+ T cells (not recorded which) from PBMCs. CDR3 nucleotide sequence: TGTGCCAGCGGTCGGGGGATTGGCTACGAGCAGTACTTC. Protein: CASGRGIGYEQYF.